The entry below describes one T cell receptor (beta chain). Its recognized antigen is unknown. Per-base qualities were not stored, and no clone one base away is much larger. Enrolling through a virtual design, the prospective study's participants ranged in age from roughly 18 to 100 years and lived across around 25 United States geographic areas. In the prospective study, cohorts were assigned on the basis of participant-reported clinical history obtained from a screening survey and a study questionnaire. For ImmuneRACE Cohort 3, a participant was defined as recovered based on two consecutive negative NP/OP PCR tests, clearance by a healthcare professional, or resolution of symptoms. In the prospective study, whole blood, serum and a nasopharyngeal or oropharyngeal swab were collected from each participant by mobile phlebotomists. Over a roughly two-month period, participants in the prospective study had the option of providing additional blood draws and questionnaires. Prospective study blood samples were shipped either frozen or at room temperature before DNA extraction.

This record belongs to a study of blood T cell repertoires in COVID-19 (dated by TCRdb to between 2020 and 2021). At the level of the whole study: Samples from collaborators originated in the United States, Italy and Spain and spanned both the acute and convalescent phases of COVID-19. Nearly every sample came with metadata listing a de-identified subject ID, COVID-19 status, age in years and sex. Where available, HLA class I and class II types were obtained from metadata supplied by the sample provider rather than from assay-based typing. Samples came from the ongoing ImmuneRACE study (first 160 participants) plus 1,254 subjects from 6 global collaborators. The material from the prospective study consisted of cDNA or gDNA derived from T cells, B-cell-depleted T cells, or PBMCs. The repertoires were released in a freely available public database meant as a resource for research on the immune response to SARS-CoV-2. Deeply sampled blood TCRbeta repertoires from subjects exposed to, actively infected with, or recovered from COVID-19 were included in the dataset.

Here is what the overall study found, with its caveats: The quantity of clinical and demographic metadata differed by source and by participant and was supplied without curation.

The CDR3 runs 12 amino acids, cysteine and phenylalanine included. Only the CDR3 region is kept as DNA, spanning 36 bases read in frame from base 1. In the germline V gene, CDR1 corresponds to SGHAT and CDR2 to FQNNGV. Trimming at the junction amounts to 4 bases on V and 5 bases on J, and the germline ends lie 9 bases apart. The immunoSEQ Assay, a bias-controlled multiplex PCR, was used to amplify TCRbeta CDR3 regions from genomic DNA. The published analysis was carried out like this. The number of nucleated cells in each sample was estimated from the amplification of reference gene primers within the assay. To quantify the absolute abundance of each unique TCRbeta CDR3 rearrangement, sequence reads were collapsed and filtered. Productive Simpson clonality was computed per sample as the square root of Simpson's diversity index over productive rearrangements. Sourced from immuneACCESS, this table was stored by TCRdb with only in-frame sequences that have V and J called. A share of the clones is absent; for the studies checked, an unresolved V gene accounts for under half, and the remainder has no known explanation. V and J calls and clone size come straight from that table; D and trimming were deduced from the DNA. This sample holds fewer than 200,000 clones; 80% to 90% were observed only once. The top ten clonotypes cover around 7% of the sample.

The chain is made from TRBV11-2 and TRBJ2-7, with the D gene not confidently named. Sequenced input: PBMCs or T cells enriched from blood (not recorded which). The sequence derives from a middle-aged man who had recovered from COVID-19. DNA sequence: TGTGCCAGCAGCTGGCAGAACCACGAGCAGTACTTC. This yields the protein CASSWQNHEQYF.